The T cell receptor beta chain described here comes from a study of CD8 T cells in ankylosing spondylitis. Overall study findings and caveats: What appeared characteristic of ankylosing spondylitis blood was a TCR beta motif of fewer than ten highly homologous variants. It was reported that disease-linked clones were significantly enriched in matched ankylosing spondylitis synovial fluid.

This clonotype was recorded a few times. Its antigen remains unknown. The germline V and J ends were trimmed by 2 bases and 10 bases, with 12 bases remaining between them. This CDR3 has 13 residues. Germline CDR1 is MNHEY and CDR2 is SVGAGI. The TCR beta libraries were generated through quantitative 5'-RACE incorporating molecular barcodes. TCRdb re-derived calls from the 5' RACE reads in MiXCR, one entry per CDR3 protein. The data contain 700,000 or so distinct CDR3 sequences, around 20% of them seen just once; the ten biggest clones take up 15% to 20%. This chain connects TRBV6-5 to TRBJ2-1; D not certain. Sequencing input: blood, either unsorted or a sorted T cell fraction (not recorded which). This clonotype originated in a male donor with ankylosing spondylitis. CDR3 sequence: CASSYAAPTEQFF. CDR3 coding DNA: TGTGCCAGCAGTTACGCGGCCCCTACGGAGCAGTTCTTC.